The clone carrying this TCR beta chain was seen only a few times. Its antigen is undetermined. This sample stems from a study of T cells after yellow fever vaccination. About the study: When fractions had low cell numbers, they were prepared with SMART-Seq v4 Ultra Low Input.

V was clipped by 2 bases and J by 0 bases, with 12 bases between them. This CDR3 is built from 16 residues. Per germline, CDR1 LGHNA and CDR2 YNFKEQ. Overall study findings and caveats: The CD4 compartment and the CD8 compartment contained a small share of clonotypes in common.

Template-switching 5'RACE yielded the TCR cDNA; a universal primer site and UMIs were added in the process. TCRdb re-called the 5' RACE reads with MiXCR, one entry per CDR3 protein. This repertoire shows fewer than 450,000 distinct CDR3 sequences, around a tenth found once; its top ten account for less than 20%. The source was PBMCs, collected on the day of the first yellow fever vaccination. The TCR originated in a man between 18 and 29 years old who received the YFV17D yellow fever vaccine. The V and J genes are TRBV4-2 and TRBJ2-3, with unresolved D. The CDR3 here is CASSQPSPTSTDTQYF. The CDR3 DNA is TGTGCCAGCAGCCAACCTTCCCCGACTAGCACAGATACGCAGTATTTT.